This T cell receptor (beta chain) is drawn from a study of precursors of human CD4 cytotoxic T cells (dated by TCRdb to 2017 to 2018). With regard to the full study: In total, CD4+ memory subsets from some 14 donors went into the bulk TCR-seq analysis. TCR-seq analysis of roughly 14 donors yielded TCRalpha and TCRbeta chain sequences (table S7). The paper's findings and limits, for the study overall: According to the authors, a human observational design cannot definitively establish the direction of differentiation between precursor and effector cells. A larger fraction of IL-7Rhigh TEMRA clonotypes than of TEM or TCM clonotypes was made up of expanded effector clonotypes. Compared with the TCM and TEM subsets, the IL-7Rhigh and IL-7R- TEMRA subsets had more restricted TCR repertoires, marked by lower diversity and more expanded clonotypes. Only about 95% of the 14 donors were included in some of the bulk TCR-seq comparisons, which suggests that not every subset was available for every donor.

For sequencing, an Illumina MiSeq was employed. Processing in the source paper ran as follows. The Shannon-Wiener index, computed in VDJtools, was used to measure repertoire diversity. A TCRbeta clonotype was considered expanded if its clonotype frequency was 3 or more. TCRdb passed the public sequencing reads through fastp at Q25 and MiXCR, retaining productive beta sequences. Each CDR3 protein gets just one entry, which takes the most common genes and DNA from the rows behind it. The V and J calls come from TCRdb's annotation, not from the publication. The sample table shows under 400 distinct CDR3 sequences, and 20% to 25% are seen once. Of the sample, under 50% is held by the ten largest clones. V loses 1 base of germline sequence and J loses 9 bases, and the interval between the two ends is 16 bases. The CDR3 numbers 14 residues from cysteine through phenylalanine. Only the CDR3 region is kept as DNA, spanning 42 bases read in frame from base 1. For CDR1 and CDR2, the germline V gene lists MDHEN and SYDVKM.

To test for a precursor-effector relationship among CD4 cytotoxic T cells, four sorted CD4+ memory subsets (TCM, TEM, IL-7Rhigh TEMRA, IL-7R- TEMRA) underwent bulk UMI-based TCR sequencing. The cells came from peripheral blood mononuclear cells that had been isolated from human blood. In its sample, this clonotype comes out as large (0.1 to 1%). Its antigen remains unidentified. No quality values exist for individual bases; no much larger clone is one base distant. The V and J segments used are TRBV28 and TRBJ2-7; the D call is tentative, TRBD1 or TRBD2, as each matches 5 bases. This clonotype was obtained from a human donor in good health. The sample comprised memory CD4+ T cells from blood (PBMCs). The nucleotide sequence reads TGTGCCAGCAGTTTATCCAGGGTTAAAGGAGGGCAGTACTTC. Its translation reads: CASSLSRVKGGQYF. Extended through the reference TRBV28 and TRBJ2-7 proteins, this CDR3 yields the full variable domain: DVKVTQSSRYLVKRTGEKVFLECVQDMDHENMFWYRQDPGLGLRLIYFSYDVKMKEKGDIPEGYSVSREKKERFSLILESASTNQTSMYLCASSLSRVKGGQYFGPGTRLTVT.